This TCR beta chain was identified in a study of OX40 agonist ivuxolimab in advanced cancers. Clones were sequenced by immunoSEQ multiplex PCR, and TCRdb holds only the in-frame ones, with some missing. The sample consists of over 45,000 clones, 80% of them appearing once. CDR1 is SNHLY and CDR2 is FYNNEI in the germline V gene. This CDR3 spans 14 amino acids. The J segment lost 2 bases and the V segment lost 6 bases, leaving 5 bases of the junction unmatched. The chain is built from TRBV2 and TRBJ1-2; 8 bases map to TRBD1. Sequenced material: CD4+ or CD8+ T cells sorted from blood, taken in a trial of the OX40 agonist ivuxolimab. This receptor was obtained from an adult with an advanced solid tumor such as melanoma, head and neck, liver or kidney cancer. CDR3 region: CASRQTGANYGYTF. In DNA, the CDR3 is TGTGCCAGCAGACAGACAGGGGCGAACTATGGCTACACCTTC.